Given below is one T cell receptor beta chain in context. Antigen specificity is unknown. V shed 0 bases and J 3 bases; nucleotides not matched to a gene: 8. Germline V gene lookup returns CDR1 KGHDR and CDR2 SFDVKD. The CDR3 is made up of 17 amino acids. One entry per CDR3 protein, called by TCRdb with MiXCR from the reads. The sample has fewer than 550,000 distinct CDR3 sequences, around a quarter seen once. The data were obtained in a study of T cell repertoires in cytomegalovirus infection. Across the whole study: Indications came from public TCR beta signatures; they pointed to CMV infection and to a matching HLA type. Points from the study as a whole: HLA-C-restricted CMV-specific TCR beta clonotypes prevailed in the ex vivo response.

This chain uses TRBV24-1 with TRBJ2-3; TRBD1 matches 7 bases. Sequencing used PBMCs. This receptor was taken from a human donor in good health (CMV status not recorded). Some clones in this sample may be carry-over from other donors' samples. This chain's CDR3 is CATSDLYRGVGTDTQYF. The CDR3 bases are TGTGCCACCAGTGATTTGTACAGGGGCGTCGGTACAGATACGCAGTATTTT.